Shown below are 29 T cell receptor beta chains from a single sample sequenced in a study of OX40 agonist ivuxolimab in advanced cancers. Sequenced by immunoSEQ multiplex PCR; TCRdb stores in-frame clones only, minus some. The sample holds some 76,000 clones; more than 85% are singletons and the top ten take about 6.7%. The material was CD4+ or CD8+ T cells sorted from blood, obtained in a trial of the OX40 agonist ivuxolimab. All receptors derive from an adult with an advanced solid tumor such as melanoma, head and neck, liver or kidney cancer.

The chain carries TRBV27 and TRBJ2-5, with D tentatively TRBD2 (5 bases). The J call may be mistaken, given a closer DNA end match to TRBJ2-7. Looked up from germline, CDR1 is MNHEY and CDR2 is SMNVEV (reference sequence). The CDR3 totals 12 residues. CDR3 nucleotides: TGTGCCAGCAGTTCCCTGAGGGCCGAGCAGTACTTC. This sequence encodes CASSSLRAEQYF.

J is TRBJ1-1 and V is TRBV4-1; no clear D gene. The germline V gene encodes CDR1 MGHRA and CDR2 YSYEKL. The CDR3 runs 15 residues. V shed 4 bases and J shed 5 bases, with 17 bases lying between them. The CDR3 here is CASSRPMEGVTEAFF. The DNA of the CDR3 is TGCGCCAGCAGCCGCCCCATGGAGGGAGTGACTGAAGCTTTCTTT.

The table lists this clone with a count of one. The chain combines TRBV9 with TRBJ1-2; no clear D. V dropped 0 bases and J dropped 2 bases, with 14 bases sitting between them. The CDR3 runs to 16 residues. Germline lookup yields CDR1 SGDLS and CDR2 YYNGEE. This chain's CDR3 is CASSVGRRVENYGYTF. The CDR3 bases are TGTGCCAGCAGCGTAGGACGGAGGGTAGAAAACTATGGCTACACCTTC. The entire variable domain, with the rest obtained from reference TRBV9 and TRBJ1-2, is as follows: DSGVTQTPKHLITATGQRVTLRCSPRSGDLSVYWYQQSLDQGLQFLIQYYNGEERAKGNILERFSAQQFPDLHSELNLSSLELGDSALYFCASSVGRRVENYGYTFGSGTRLTVV.

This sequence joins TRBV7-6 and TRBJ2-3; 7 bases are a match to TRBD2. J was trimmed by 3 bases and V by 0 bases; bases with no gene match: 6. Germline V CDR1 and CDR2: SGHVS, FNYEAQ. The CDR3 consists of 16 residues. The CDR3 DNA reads TGTGCCAGCAGCTTAGCTGCGGGGGTGACTACAGATACGCAGTATTTT. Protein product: CASSLAAGVTTDTQYF.

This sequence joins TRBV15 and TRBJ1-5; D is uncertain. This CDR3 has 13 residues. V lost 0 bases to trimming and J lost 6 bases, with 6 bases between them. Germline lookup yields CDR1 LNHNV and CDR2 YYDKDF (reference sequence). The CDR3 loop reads CATSRDRGQPQHF. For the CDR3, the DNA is TGTGCCACCAGCAGAGATCGTGGTCAGCCCCAGCATTTT.

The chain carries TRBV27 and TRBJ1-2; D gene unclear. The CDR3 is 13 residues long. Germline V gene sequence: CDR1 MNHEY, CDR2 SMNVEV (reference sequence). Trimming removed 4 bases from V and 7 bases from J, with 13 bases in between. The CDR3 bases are TGTGCCAGCAGTTCTCTCCCCAAGGGTGGCTACACCTTC. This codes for CASSSLPKGGYTF.

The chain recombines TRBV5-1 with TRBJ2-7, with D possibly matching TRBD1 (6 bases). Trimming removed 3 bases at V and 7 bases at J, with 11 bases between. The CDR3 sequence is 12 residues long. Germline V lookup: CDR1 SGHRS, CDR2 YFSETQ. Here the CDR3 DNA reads TGCGCCAGCAGCTCCGTGAGGGGGGAGCAGTACTTC. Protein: CASSSVRGEQYF.

CDR3 residues: CSVEGQEYGYTF. CDR3 sequence (DNA): TGCAGCGTTGAGGGACAGGAATATGGCTACACCTTC. This chain connects TRBV29-1 to TRBJ1-2, with 8 nucleotides matching TRBD1. V was pared by 3 bases and J by 5 bases, with 2 bases of the junction left unmatched. The CDR3 loop spans 12 amino acids. Germline V CDR1 and CDR2: SQVTM, ANQGSEA.

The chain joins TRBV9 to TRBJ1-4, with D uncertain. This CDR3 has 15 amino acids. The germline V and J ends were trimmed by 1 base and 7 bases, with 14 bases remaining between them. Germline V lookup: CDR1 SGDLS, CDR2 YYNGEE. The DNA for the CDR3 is TGTGCCAGCAGCGTATCCGCTCAGTTTGCTGAAAAACTGTTTTTT. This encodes CASSVSAQFAEKLFF.

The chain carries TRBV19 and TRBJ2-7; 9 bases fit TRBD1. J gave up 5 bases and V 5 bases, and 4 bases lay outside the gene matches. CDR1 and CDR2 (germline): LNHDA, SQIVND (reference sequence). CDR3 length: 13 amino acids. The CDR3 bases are TGTGCCAGTAGTGCAAGACAGGGGGACGAGCAGTACTTC. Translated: CASSARQGDEQYF.

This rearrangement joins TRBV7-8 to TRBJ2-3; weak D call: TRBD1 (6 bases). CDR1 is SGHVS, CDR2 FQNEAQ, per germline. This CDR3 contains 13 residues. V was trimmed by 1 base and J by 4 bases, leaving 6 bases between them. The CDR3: CASSLGTADTQYF. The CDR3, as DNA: TGTGCCAGCAGCTTAGGGACAGCAGATACGCAGTATTTT.

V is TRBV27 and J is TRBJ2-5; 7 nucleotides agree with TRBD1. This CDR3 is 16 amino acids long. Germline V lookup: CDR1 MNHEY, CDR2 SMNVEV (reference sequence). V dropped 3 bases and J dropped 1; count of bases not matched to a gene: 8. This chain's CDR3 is CASSLGVGQPQETQYF. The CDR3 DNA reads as TGTGCCAGCAGTTTGGGCGTGGGACAGCCCCAAGAGACCCAGTACTTC.

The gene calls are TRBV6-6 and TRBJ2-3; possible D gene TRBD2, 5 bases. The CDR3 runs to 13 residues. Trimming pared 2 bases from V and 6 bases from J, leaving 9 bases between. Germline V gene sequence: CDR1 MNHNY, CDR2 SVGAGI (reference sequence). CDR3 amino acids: CASSYEGADTQYF. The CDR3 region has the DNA TGTGCCAGCAGTTACGAGGGAGCCGATACGCAGTATTTT.

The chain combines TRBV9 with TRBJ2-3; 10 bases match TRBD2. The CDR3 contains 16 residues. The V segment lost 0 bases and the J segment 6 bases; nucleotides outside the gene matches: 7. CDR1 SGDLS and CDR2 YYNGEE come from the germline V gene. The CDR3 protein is CASSVEPSGSGDTQYF. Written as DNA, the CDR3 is TGTGCCAGCAGCGTAGAGCCTAGCGGGAGCGGGGATACGCAGTATTTT.

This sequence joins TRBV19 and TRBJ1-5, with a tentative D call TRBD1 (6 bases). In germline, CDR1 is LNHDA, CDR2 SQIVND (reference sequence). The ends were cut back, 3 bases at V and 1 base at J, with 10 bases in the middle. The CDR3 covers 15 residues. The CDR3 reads CASSMGAESNQPQHF. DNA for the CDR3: TGTGCCAGTAGTATGGGGGCGGAAAGCAATCAGCCCCAGCATTTT.

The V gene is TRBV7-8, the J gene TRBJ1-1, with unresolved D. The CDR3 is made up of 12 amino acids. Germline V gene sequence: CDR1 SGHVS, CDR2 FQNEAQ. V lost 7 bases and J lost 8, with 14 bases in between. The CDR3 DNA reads TGTGCCAGCATGAATGCCCGGGCAGAAGCTTTCTTT. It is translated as CASMNARAEAFF.

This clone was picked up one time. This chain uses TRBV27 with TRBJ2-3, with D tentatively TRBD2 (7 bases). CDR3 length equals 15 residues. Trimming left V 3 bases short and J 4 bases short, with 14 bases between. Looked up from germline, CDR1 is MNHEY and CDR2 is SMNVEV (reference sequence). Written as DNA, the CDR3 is TGTGCCAGCAGTTTTAGGGGGGGGGATCCAGATACGCAGTATTTT. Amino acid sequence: CASSFRGGDPDTQYF.

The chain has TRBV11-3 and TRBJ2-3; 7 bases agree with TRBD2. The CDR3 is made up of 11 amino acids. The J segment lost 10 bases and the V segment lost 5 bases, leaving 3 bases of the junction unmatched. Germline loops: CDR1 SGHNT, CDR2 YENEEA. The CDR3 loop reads CASSRGGAQYF. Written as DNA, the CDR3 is TGTGCCAGCAGCCGGGGAGGGGCGCAGTATTTT. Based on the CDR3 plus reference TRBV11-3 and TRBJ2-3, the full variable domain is EAGVVQSPRYKIIEKKQPVAFWCNPISGHNTLYWYLQNLGQGPELLIRYENEEAVDDSQLPKDRFSAERLKGVDSTLKIQPAELGDSAVYLCASSRGGAQYFGPGTRLTVL.

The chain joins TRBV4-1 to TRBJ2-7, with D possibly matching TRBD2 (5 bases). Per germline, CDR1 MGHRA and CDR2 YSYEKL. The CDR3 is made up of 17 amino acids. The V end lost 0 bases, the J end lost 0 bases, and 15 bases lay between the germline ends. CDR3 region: CASSQEFGGGLSYEQYF. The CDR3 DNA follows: TGCGCCAGCAGCCAAGAATTCGGCGGAGGCCTCTCCTACGAGCAGTACTTC.

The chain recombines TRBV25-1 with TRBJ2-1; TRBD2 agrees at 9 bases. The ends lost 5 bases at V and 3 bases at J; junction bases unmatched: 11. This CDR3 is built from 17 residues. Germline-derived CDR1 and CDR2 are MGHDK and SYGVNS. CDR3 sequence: CASSNDLAGAVYNEQFF. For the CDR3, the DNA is TGTGCCAGCAGTAACGATTTAGCGGGAGCGGTCTACAATGAGCAGTTCTTC.

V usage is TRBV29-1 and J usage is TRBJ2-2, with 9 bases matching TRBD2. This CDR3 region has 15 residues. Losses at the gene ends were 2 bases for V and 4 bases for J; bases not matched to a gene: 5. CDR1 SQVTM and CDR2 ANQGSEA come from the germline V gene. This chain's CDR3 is CSVELAGALTGELFF. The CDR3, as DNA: TGCAGCGTTGAATTAGCGGGGGCCCTCACCGGGGAGCTGTTTTTT.

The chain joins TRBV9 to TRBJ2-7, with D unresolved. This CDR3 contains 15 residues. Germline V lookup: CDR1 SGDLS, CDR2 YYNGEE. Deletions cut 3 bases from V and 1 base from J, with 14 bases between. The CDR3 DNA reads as TGTGCCAGCAGCGGCGATTACGGTTCATCCTACGAGCAGTACTTC. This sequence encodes CASSGDYGSSYEQYF.

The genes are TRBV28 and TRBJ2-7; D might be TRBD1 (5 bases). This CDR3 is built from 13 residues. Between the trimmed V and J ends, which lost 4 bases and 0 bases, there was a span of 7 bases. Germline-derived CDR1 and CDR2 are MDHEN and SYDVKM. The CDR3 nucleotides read TGTGCCAGCAGTTGGACATTCTCCTACGAGCAGTACTTC. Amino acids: CASSWTFSYEQYF. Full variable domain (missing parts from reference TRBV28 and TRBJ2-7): DVKVTQSSRYLVKRTGEKVFLECVQDMDHENMFWYRQDPGLGLRLIYFSYDVKMKEKGDIPEGYSVSREKKERFSLILESASTNQTSMYLCASSWTFSYEQYFGPGTRLTVT.

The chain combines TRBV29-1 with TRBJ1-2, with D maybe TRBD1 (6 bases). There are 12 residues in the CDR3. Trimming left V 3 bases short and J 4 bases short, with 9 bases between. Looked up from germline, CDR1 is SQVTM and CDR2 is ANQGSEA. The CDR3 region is CSVDWDTYGYTF. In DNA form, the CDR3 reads TGCAGCGTTGATTGGGACACCTATGGCTACACCTTC.

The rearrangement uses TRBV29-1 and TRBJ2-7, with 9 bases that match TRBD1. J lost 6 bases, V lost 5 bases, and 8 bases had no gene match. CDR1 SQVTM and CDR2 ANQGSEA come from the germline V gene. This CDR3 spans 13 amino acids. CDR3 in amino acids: CSVWDRVRLEQYF. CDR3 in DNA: TGCAGCGTTTGGGACAGGGTAAGGCTCGAGCAGTACTTC.

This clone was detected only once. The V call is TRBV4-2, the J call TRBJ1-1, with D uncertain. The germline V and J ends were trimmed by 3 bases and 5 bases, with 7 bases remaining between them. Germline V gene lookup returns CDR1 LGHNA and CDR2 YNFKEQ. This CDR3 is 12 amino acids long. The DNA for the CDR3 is TGTGCCAGCAGCCAGACGGGGACTGAAGCTTTCTTT. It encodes CASSQTGTEAFF.

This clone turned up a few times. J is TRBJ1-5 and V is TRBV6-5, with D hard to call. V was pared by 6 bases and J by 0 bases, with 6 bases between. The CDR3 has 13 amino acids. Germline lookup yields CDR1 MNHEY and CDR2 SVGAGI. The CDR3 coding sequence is TGTGCCAGCAGCCGCAATAGCAATCAGCCCCAGCATTTT. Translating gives CASSRNSNQPQHF.

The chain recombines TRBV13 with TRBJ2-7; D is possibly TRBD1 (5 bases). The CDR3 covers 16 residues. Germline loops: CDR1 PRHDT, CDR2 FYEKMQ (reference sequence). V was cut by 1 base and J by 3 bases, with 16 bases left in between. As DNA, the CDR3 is TGTGCCAGCAGCTTAGTGGTTGCAGGGCAGGACTACGAGCAGTACTTC. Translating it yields CASSLVVAGQDYEQYF.

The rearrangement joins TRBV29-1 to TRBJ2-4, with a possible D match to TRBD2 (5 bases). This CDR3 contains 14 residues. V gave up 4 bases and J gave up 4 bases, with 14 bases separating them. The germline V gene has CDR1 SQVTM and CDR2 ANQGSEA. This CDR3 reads CSVAVGEGKNIQYF. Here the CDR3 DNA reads TGCAGCGTTGCTGTGGGAGAAGGGAAAAACATTCAGTACTTC. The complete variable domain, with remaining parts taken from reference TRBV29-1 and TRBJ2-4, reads SAVISQKPSRDICQRGTSLTIQCQVDSQVTMMFWYRQQPGQSLTLIATANQGSEATYESGFVIDKFPISRPNLTFSTLTVSNMSPEDSSIYLCSVAVGEGKNIQYFGAGTRLSVL.